Listed below are T cell receptor beta chains from one sample, sequenced in a study of blood T cell repertoires in COVID-19. The protocol was immunoSEQ multiplex PCR, while the TCRdb copy is restricted to in-frame clones and leaves out a portion. The sample records tens of thousands of clones, 70% to 85% being singletons. Material: peripheral blood. These receptors were obtained from a human donor in a cohort sampled during active COVID-19. Both conserved end residues are part of each CDR3. The order of the fields is D gene, clone size, V gene, J gene, CDR3 protein, CDR3 DNA. D genes are given only for firm matches. Size is omitted from some rows. Given values are once, few, many or a class for expanded clones.

-	-	TRBV5-1	TRBJ2-7	CASSPAPGFSYEQYF	TGCGCCAGCAGCCCCGCCCCAGGGTTTTCCTACGAGCAGTACTTC
-	-	TRBV19	TRBJ1-5	CASSAWANQPQHF	TGTGCCAGTAGTGCCTGGGCCAATCAGCCCCAGCATTTT
-	-	TRBV3-1/TRBV3-2	TRBJ2-1	CACRGGGEQFF	TGTGCCTGTCGAGGGGGGGGTGAGCAGTTCTTC
TRBD2	-	TRBV10-3	TRBJ2-3	CAISESKSQAGGTDTQYF	TGTGCCATCAGTGAGTCGAAGTCCCAAGCGGGAGGCACAGATACGCAGTATTTT
-	-	TRBV7-2	TRBJ2-6	CASSLRIQTPGANVLTF	TGTGCCAGCAGCTTAAGGATACAGACCCCTGGGGCCAACGTCCTGACTTTC
TRBD1	-	TRBV18	TRBJ1-2	CASSGISRGSGYTF	TGTGCCAGCTCGGGGATTTCCAGGGGGAGCGGCTACACCTTC
-	once	TRBV10-3	TRBJ2-2	CAIKEEPVTGELFF	TGTGCCATCAAGGAGGAACCGGTTACCGGGGAGCTGTTTTTT
-	few	TRBV7-2	TRBJ1-3	CASLLGPRDTIYF	TGTGCCAGCCTGCTAGGCCCAAGAGACACCATATATTTT
TRBD1	few	TRBV19	TRBJ1-3	CATQGAAGNTIYF	TGTGCAACACAGGGGGCTGCCGGAAACACCATATATTTT
TRBD1	-	TRBV24-1	TRBJ2-2	CATSDLAVGLGTGPPGELFF	TGTGCCACCAGTGATTTGGCGGTTGGATTGGGGACAGGGCCCCCCGGGGAGCTGTTTTTT
-	-	TRBV14	TRBJ1-6	CASSPGNFLGATNSPLHF	TGTGCCAGCAGCCCAGGAAATTTCCTGGGAGCCACGAATTCACCCCTCCACTTT